This TCR beta chain is drawn from a study of blood T cell repertoires in COVID-19. Study at large: Nucleic acid was either cDNA or gDNA, and it came from T cells, B-cell-depleted T cells, or PBMCs.

The repertoire was sequenced with immunoSEQ multiplex PCR; TCRdb's copy has only in-frame clones and lacks some. This sample has 380,000 or so clones, with approximately 86% found just once. Deletions cut 4 bases from V and 3 bases from J, with 9 bases between. The CDR3 loop spans 13 amino acids. Germline V lookup: CDR1 MRHNA, CDR2 SNTAGT. The rearrangement joins TRBV6-4 to TRBJ2-5; D possibly corresponds to TRBD1 (5 bases). The sample taken for sequencing was peripheral blood. This receptor was identified in an older woman with COVID-19, enrolled during active disease. CDR3 coding DNA: TGTGCCAGCAGTGGGACACCGAAAGAGACCCAGTACTTC. This encodes CASSGTPKETQYF.